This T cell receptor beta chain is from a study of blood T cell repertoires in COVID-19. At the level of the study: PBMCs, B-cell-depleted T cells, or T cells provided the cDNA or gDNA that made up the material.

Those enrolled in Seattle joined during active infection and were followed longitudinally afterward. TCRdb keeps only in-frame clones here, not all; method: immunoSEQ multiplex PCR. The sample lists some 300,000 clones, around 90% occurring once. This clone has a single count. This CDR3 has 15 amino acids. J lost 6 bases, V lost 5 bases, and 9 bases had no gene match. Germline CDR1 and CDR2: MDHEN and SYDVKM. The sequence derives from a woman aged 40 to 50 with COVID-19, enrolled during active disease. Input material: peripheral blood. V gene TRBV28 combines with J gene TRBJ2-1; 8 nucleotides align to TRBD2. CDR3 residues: CASSKPRGGANEQFF. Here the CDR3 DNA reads TGTGCCAGCAGTAAACCACGGGGGGGGGCCAATGAGCAGTTCTTC.